These T cell receptor beta chains were read from a single sample in a study of breast tumors, draining lymph nodes, adjacent tissues. TCRdb reanalysed the multiplex PCR reads using MiXCR and keeps one entry per CDR3 protein. Here the sample spans around 230,000 distinct CDR3 sequences, less than 40% being singletons. Sequenced sample: axillary lymph node tissue. Every receptor here comes from a female donor with breast cancer. Some clones in this sample may be carry-over from other donors' samples. The CDR3 runs from the conserved cysteine through the conserved F or W. Fields, in order: CDR3 DNA, CDR3 protein, J gene, clone size, V gene, D gene. A D gene is named only where the DNA matches it firmly. Some rows have no size entry. The others give once, few or many, or a class for an expanded clone.

CDR3nt: TGCGCCAGCAGCGTTGGTACTAGCGGGACCACAGATACGCAGTATTTT
CDR3aa: CASSVGTSGTTDTQYF
j_gene: TRBJ2-3
abundance: -
v_gene: TRBV5-1
d_gene: TRBD2

CDR3nt: TGTGCCAGCAGTTACGTAGACGGGAACACCGGGGAGCTGTTTTTT
CDR3aa: CASSYVDGNTGELFF
j_gene: TRBJ2-2
abundance: many
v_gene: TRBV6-2/TRBV6-3
d_gene: -

CDR3nt: TGTGCCAGCTCACCGGGGCAGGGAGTAAGGCAGACCCAGTACTTC
CDR3aa: CASSPGQGVRQTQYF
j_gene: TRBJ2-5
abundance: few
v_gene: TRBV18
d_gene: -

CDR3nt: TGCAGTGCCTTTGAAGCTAACTATGGCTCCACCTTC
CDR3aa: CSAFEANYGSTF
j_gene: TRBJ1-2
abundance: few
v_gene: TRBV20-1
d_gene: -

CDR3nt: TGTGCCAGCAGCCTTGGGAGGGGTGGTTACAATGAGCAGTTCTTC
CDR3aa: CASSLGRGGYNEQFF
j_gene: TRBJ2-1
abundance: many
v_gene: TRBV3-1
d_gene: TRBD2

CDR3nt: TGTGCCAGCAGCTCCCCCCTAGGTTCAACTAATGAAAAACTGTTTTTT
CDR3aa: CASSSPLGSTNEKLFF
j_gene: TRBJ1-4
abundance: many
v_gene: TRBV7-8
d_gene: -

CDR3nt: TGTGCCAGCAGCTTAGCTGTGGGGGGCGAGACCCAGTACTTC
CDR3aa: CASSLAVGGETQYF
j_gene: TRBJ2-5
abundance: -
v_gene: TRBV7-2
d_gene: -

CDR3nt: TGTGCCAGCTCACCCCTAGGCAGCGGGGGGCTCAATGAGCAGTTCTTC
CDR3aa: CASSPLGSGGLNEQFF
j_gene: TRBJ2-1
abundance: -
v_gene: TRBV15
d_gene: TRBD2

CDR3nt: TGCGCCAGCAGTGAGACTACAGACAGGGAGCGAGATGAAAAACTGTTTTTT
CDR3aa: CASSETTDRERDEKLFF
j_gene: TRBJ1-4
abundance: many
v_gene: TRBV10-1
d_gene: TRBD1

CDR3nt: TGTGCCACCAGCAGGGACACGCACTACGAGCAGTACTTC
CDR3aa: CATSRDTHYEQYF
j_gene: TRBJ2-7
abundance: -
v_gene: TRBV15
d_gene: -

CDR3nt: TGTGCCACCAGTGATTCTCCAGCGGACTATGGCTACACCTTC
CDR3aa: CATSDSPADYGYTF
j_gene: TRBJ1-2
abundance: many
v_gene: TRBV24-1
d_gene: -

CDR3nt: TGTGCCAGTATCAGGGGATGGGGGGCGAACACCGGGGAGCTGTTTTTT
CDR3aa: CASIRGWGANTGELFF
j_gene: TRBJ2-2
abundance: many
v_gene: TRBV19
d_gene: -

CDR3nt: TGTGCCAGCAGTAGGTCTGTGCTCGGGGAGCTGTTTTTT
CDR3aa: CASSRSVLGELFF
j_gene: TRBJ2-2
abundance: many
v_gene: TRBV2
d_gene: -

CDR3nt: TGTGCCAGCCAACGGGACAGGGCTCCCTCCTACGAGCAGTACTTC
CDR3aa: CASQRDRAPSYEQYF
j_gene: TRBJ2-7
abundance: -
v_gene: TRBV19
d_gene: TRBD1

CDR3nt: TGTGCCAGCAGCCTTAGCGGCAATGAGCAGTTCTTC
CDR3aa: CASSLSGNEQFF
j_gene: TRBJ2-1
abundance: many
v_gene: TRBV11-2
d_gene: -

CDR3nt: TGTGCCATCAGTGAGGGGACTAGCGGGAGAAACGAGCAGTACTTC
CDR3aa: CAISEGTSGRNEQYF
j_gene: TRBJ2-7
abundance: -
v_gene: TRBV10-3
d_gene: TRBD2

CDR3nt: TGTGCCAGCAGCGTATCAGGGGGCCTCTCACCCCTCCACTTT
CDR3aa: CASSVSGGLSPLHF
j_gene: TRBJ1-6
abundance: many
v_gene: TRBV9
d_gene: TRBD1

CDR3nt: TGTGCCAGCAGTCCCCGAGAAAAACTGTTTTTT
CDR3aa: CASSPREKLFF
j_gene: TRBJ1-4
abundance: many
v_gene: TRBV12-3/TRBV12-4
d_gene: -

CDR3nt: TGTGCCATCAGGGACAGTGCTACCGGGGAGCTGTTTTTT
CDR3aa: CAIRDSATGELFF
j_gene: TRBJ2-2
abundance: many
v_gene: TRBV10-3
d_gene: -

CDR3nt: TGTGCCAGCAGCTTGGGACTAGCGGGAGGGGACAATGAGCAGTATTTT
CDR3aa: CASSLGLAGGDNEQYF
j_gene: TRBJ2-3
abundance: -
v_gene: TRBV2
d_gene: TRBD2

CDR3nt: TGTGCCAGTAGTATTGACACTAGGAGCTCCTACGAGCAGTACTTC
CDR3aa: CASSIDTRSSYEQYF
j_gene: TRBJ2-7
abundance: -
v_gene: TRBV19
d_gene: -

CDR3nt: TGCGCCAGCAGCCAGGGGACTAGCGGGGGCCTATCTCGCTCCTACAATGAGCAGTTCTTC
CDR3aa: CASSQGTSGGLSRSYNEQFF
j_gene: TRBJ2-1
abundance: few
v_gene: TRBV4-3
d_gene: TRBD2

CDR3nt: TGCAGCGGAAAGGCGGGACAGAACACTGAAGCTTTCTTT
CDR3aa: CSGKAGQNTEAFF
j_gene: TRBJ1-1
abundance: -
v_gene: TRBV29-1
d_gene: -

CDR3nt: TGCAGTGCTAGGGGGACTTGGACTAGCGGGGCATCAGATACGCAGTATTTT
CDR3aa: CSARGTWTSGASDTQYF
j_gene: TRBJ2-3
abundance: -
v_gene: TRBV20-1
d_gene: TRBD2

CDR3nt: TGTGCCAGCAAGGGCGGGTCATCCTACAATGAGCAGTTCTTC
CDR3aa: CASKGGSSYNEQFF
j_gene: TRBJ2-1
abundance: few
v_gene: TRBV3-1
d_gene: -

CDR3nt: TGTGCCAGCAGCTTAGCACGGACGAATGGCTACACCTTC
CDR3aa: CASSLARTNGYTF
j_gene: TRBJ1-2
abundance: many
v_gene: TRBV7-2
d_gene: -

CDR3nt: TGTGCCAGCAGTCCCCCCGGGACAGACACAGATACGCAGTATTTT
CDR3aa: CASSPPGTDTDTQYF
j_gene: TRBJ2-3
abundance: -
v_gene: TRBV6-5
d_gene: TRBD1

CDR3nt: TGTGCCAGTAGTATTAAAAGCTCTGGGGCCAACGTCCTGACTTTC
CDR3aa: CASSIKSSGANVLTF
j_gene: TRBJ2-6
abundance: many
v_gene: TRBV19
d_gene: -

CDR3nt: TGTGCCATCGGGCGGGGGACCGCCTATGGCTACAATGAGCAGTTCTTC
CDR3aa: CAIGRGTAYGYNEQFF
j_gene: TRBJ2-1
abundance: few
v_gene: TRBV6-6
d_gene: TRBD2

CDR3nt: TGTGCCTGGAGTCCCGGGGGGGGTACGCAGTATTTT
CDR3aa: CAWSPGGGTQYF
j_gene: TRBJ2-3
abundance: -
v_gene: TRBV30
d_gene: TRBD2

CDR3nt: TGTGCCAGCAGCTTGGAGGGTAGCGCAGATACGCAGTATTTT
CDR3aa: CASSLEGSADTQYF
j_gene: TRBJ2-3
abundance: many
v_gene: TRBV5-6
d_gene: -

CDR3nt: TGTGCCAGTATGATGGACAGCAGTTTAAGCAGCTCCTATGGCTACACCTTC
CDR3aa: CASMMDSSLSSSYGYTF
j_gene: TRBJ1-2
abundance: -
v_gene: TRBV19
d_gene: -

CDR3nt: TGTGCCAGCAGCCCCGTCGGAGCCTCAAACGCTGGCTACACCTTC
CDR3aa: CASSPVGASNAGYTF
j_gene: TRBJ1-2
abundance: -
v_gene: TRBV5-5
d_gene: -

CDR3nt: TGTGCCAGCAGCTTGGCCGGGACTATGGTAGGAGAGACCCAGTACTTC
CDR3aa: CASSLAGTMVGETQYF
j_gene: TRBJ2-5
abundance: many
v_gene: TRBV5-8
d_gene: TRBD2

CDR3nt: TGCAGTGCTAGCAAACCTAGCGGGCACCGCCCAGATACGCAGTATTTT
CDR3aa: CSASKPSGHRPDTQYF
j_gene: TRBJ2-3
abundance: -
v_gene: TRBV20-1
d_gene: TRBD2

CDR3nt: TGTGCCAGCAGTTTCCGCGGGAGCGAGGATGAGCAGTTCTTC
CDR3aa: CASSFRGSEDEQFF
j_gene: TRBJ2-1
abundance: -
v_gene: TRBV12-3/TRBV12-4
d_gene: TRBD2

CDR3nt: TGCAGTGCCCCGAGACGGATCACAGATACGCAGTATTTT
CDR3aa: CSAPRRITDTQYF
j_gene: TRBJ2-3
abundance: -
v_gene: TRBV20-1
d_gene: -

CDR3nt: TGTGCCGGCAGCAGCGGACAGGGGGCTAATGAAAAACTGTTTTTT
CDR3aa: CAGSSGQGANEKLFF
j_gene: TRBJ1-4
abundance: -
v_gene: TRBV11-3
d_gene: TRBD1

CDR3nt: TGTGCCAGCAGTTCTGGAGCGACGAACACTGAAGCTTTCTTT
CDR3aa: CASSSGATNTEAFF
j_gene: TRBJ1-1
abundance: -
v_gene: TRBV7-9
d_gene: -

CDR3nt: TGCAGTGCTGCCACTAGCACAGATACGCAGTATTTT
CDR3aa: CSAATSTDTQYF
j_gene: TRBJ2-3
abundance: many
v_gene: TRBV20-1
d_gene: -

CDR3nt: TGTGCCAGCAGCGAAGACAGATACGATACGCAGTATTTT
CDR3aa: CASSEDRYDTQYF
j_gene: TRBJ2-3
abundance: many
v_gene: TRBV25-1
d_gene: -

CDR3nt: TGTGCCAGCAGTGAATGGGCTAACTATCAGCCCCAGCATTTT
CDR3aa: CASSEWANYQPQHF
j_gene: TRBJ1-5
abundance: many
v_gene: TRBV6-1
d_gene: -

CDR3nt: TGTGCCAGCACCCGGGACAGGGGAATGTACGAGCAGTACTTC
CDR3aa: CASTRDRGMYEQYF
j_gene: TRBJ2-7
abundance: few
v_gene: TRBV6-1
d_gene: TRBD1

CDR3nt: TGTGCCAGCATGAACAGGGTTAGCGATACGCAGTATTTT
CDR3aa: CASMNRVSDTQYF
j_gene: TRBJ2-3
abundance: many
v_gene: TRBV25-1
d_gene: -

CDR3nt: TGTGCCAGCAGCGGCCGGACAGGTGGTTATGGCTACACCTTC
CDR3aa: CASSGRTGGYGYTF
j_gene: TRBJ1-2
abundance: many
v_gene: TRBV7-2
d_gene: TRBD1

CDR3nt: TGTGCCAGCAGGCCGCCGGGACTAGCTTCCGGGGAGCAGTACTTC
CDR3aa: CASRPPGLASGEQYF
j_gene: TRBJ2-7
abundance: -
v_gene: TRBV3-1
d_gene: TRBD2

CDR3nt: TGCAGTGCTAGAGCGGGACTAGCGGGGACCTCGCAGTTCTTC
CDR3aa: CSARAGLAGTSQFF
j_gene: TRBJ2-1
abundance: -
v_gene: TRBV20-1
d_gene: TRBD2

CDR3nt: TGTGCCAGCAGCCAAGATTCCACAGCCCCCGGGGTTGGCTACACCTTC
CDR3aa: CASSQDSTAPGVGYTF
j_gene: TRBJ1-2
abundance: -
v_gene: TRBV14
d_gene: -

CDR3nt: TGTGCCACCAGTGATAGCGGGGGTAGCACAGATACGCAGTATTTT
CDR3aa: CATSDSGGSTDTQYF
j_gene: TRBJ2-3
abundance: -
v_gene: TRBV24-1
d_gene: TRBD2

CDR3nt: TGCAGCGTGCTCGATGGGAACACCGGGGAGCTGTTTTTT
CDR3aa: CSVLDGNTGELFF
j_gene: TRBJ2-2
abundance: -
v_gene: TRBV29-1
d_gene: -

CDR3nt: TGTGCCATAGATGACAGGAACAATCAGCCCCAGCATTTT
CDR3aa: CAIDDRNNQPQHF
j_gene: TRBJ1-5
abundance: -
v_gene: TRBV6-1
d_gene: -

CDR3nt: TGCGCCAGCAGCTCAGGGATCCGGGGCACCACTAACTATGGCTACACCTTC
CDR3aa: CASSSGIRGTTNYGYTF
j_gene: TRBJ1-2
abundance: many
v_gene: TRBV5-1
d_gene: -

CDR3nt: TGTGCCAGCATCGTACTAGCGGGAGGGCCATGGGGTTACAATGAGCAGTTCTTC
CDR3aa: CASIVLAGGPWGYNEQFF
j_gene: TRBJ2-1
abundance: few
v_gene: TRBV6-6
d_gene: TRBD2